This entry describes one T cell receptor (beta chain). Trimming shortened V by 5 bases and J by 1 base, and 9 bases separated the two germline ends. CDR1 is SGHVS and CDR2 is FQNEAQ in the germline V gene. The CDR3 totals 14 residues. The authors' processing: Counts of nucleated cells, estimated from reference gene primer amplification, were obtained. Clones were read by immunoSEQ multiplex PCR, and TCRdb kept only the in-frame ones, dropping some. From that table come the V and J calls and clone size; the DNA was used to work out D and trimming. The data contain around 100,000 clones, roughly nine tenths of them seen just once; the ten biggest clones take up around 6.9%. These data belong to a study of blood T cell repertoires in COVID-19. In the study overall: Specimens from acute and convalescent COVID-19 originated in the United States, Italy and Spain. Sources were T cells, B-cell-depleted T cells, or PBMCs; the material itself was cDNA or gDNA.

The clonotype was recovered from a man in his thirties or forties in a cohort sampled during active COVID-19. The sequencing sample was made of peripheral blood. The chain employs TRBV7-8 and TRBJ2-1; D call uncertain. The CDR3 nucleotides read TGTGCCAGCAGCGGCCCGTTGTCCTACAATGAGCAGTTCTTC. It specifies CASSGPLSYNEQFF.